This T cell receptor (beta chain) was identified in a study of OX40 agonist ivuxolimab in advanced cancers. Study-wide points: Antigens targeted by the expanded peripheral T cells were not determined. With doses of 0.1 to 3.0 mg/kg, CD4+ and CD8+ blood T cells had undergone clonal expansion by week 6. Expanded clones tended on average to be more numerous among CD8+ T cells than CD4+.

Anyone with autoimmune disease history or systemic immunosuppression was excluded. This CDR3 has 14 residues. The V end was cut by 6 bases, the J end by 4 bases, with 15 bases between. Germline-derived CDR1 and CDR2 are MNHEY and SMNVEV (reference sequence). The data were produced by immunoSEQ multiplex PCR, yet TCRdb's version contains in-frame clones alone and is incomplete. The sample contains 98,000 or so clones, 80% to 90% of which appear only once. About this clone itself: The target antigen is unknown.

The TCR sequence derives from an adult with an advanced solid tumor such as melanoma, head and neck, liver or kidney cancer. Source: CD4+ or CD8+ T cells sorted from blood, taken in a trial of the OX40 agonist ivuxolimab. The chain has TRBV27 and TRBJ1-2; unclear D gene. The CDR3 DNA sequence: TGTGCCAGCAGACCTCGGACGGGAGTCTATGGCTACACCTTC. Amino acids: CASRPRTGVYGYTF.